This T cell receptor (delta chain) emerged from a study of delta chain sequences of gamma delta T cells (dated by TCRdb to the late 2010s). Measured from the cysteine to the phenylalanine, the CDR3 is 19 residues long. CDR3 DNA only is kept here, 57 bases in frame from base 1. Per the germline V gene, GEAIGNYY is the CDR1 and EKD is the CDR2. The library was prepared using PCR. TCRdb names Illumina MiSeq as the instrument used. After TCRdb called clones again from the public reads with CATT, rows with identical DNA were merged. This sample holds around 3,300 delta-chain clones; roughly two thirds were observed only once. The ten most abundant clones make up 45% to 60% of the sample. About this clone: No antigen is known for it. A read error may explain this, as a much larger clone is one base away. Different DNA sequences within this sample yield the same CDR3.

The receptor chain draws on TRDV2 and TRDJ3; 10 bases in between match TRDD3. The sequence was obtained from a human donor with breast cancer. The sequenced sample was a tumor sample. The CDR3 amino acid sequence is: CACDTAGGYSSWDTRQMFF. The sequence in DNA is TGTGCCTGTGACACCGCTGGGGGATATAGCTCCTGGGACACACGACAGATGTTTTTC.